This TCR beta chain was identified in a study of T cells after yellow fever vaccination. Study information: Sorting on CD3, CD45RA, CCR7 and CD95 yielded EM, EMRA, CM and Tscm memory subsets. Low-cell-number fractions underwent preparation using SMART-Seq v4 Ultra Low Input.

In this sample, this clonotype turned up a few times. TCRdb processed the 5' RACE reads anew with MiXCR; each CDR3 protein has one entry. The sample yields tens of thousands of distinct CDR3 sequences, approximately 6% seen once. CDR3 length: 14 residues. Germline V gene lookup returns CDR1 DFQATT and CDR2 SNEGSKA (reference sequence). Trimming cost V 3 bases and J 4 bases, with 15 bases left between them. The TCR was taken from a man between 18 and 29 years old who received the YFV17D yellow fever vaccine. The chain joins TRBV20-1 to TRBJ1-1, with unresolved D. The specimen comprised PBMCs, either bulk or a sorted T-cell subset (CD4+, CD8+, memory, or dextramer-sorted; not recorded which), sampled on the day of the yellow fever booster vaccination. The DNA of the CDR3 is TGCAGTGCTAGTCCCCCGGATGGGCCCACTGAAGCTTTCTTT. This encodes CSASPPDGPTEAFF.